The rows below give T cell receptor beta chains drawn from one sample of a study of Ad26.COV2.S vaccination and SARS-CoV-2 variants. Assay: immunoSEQ multiplex PCR; the TCRdb copy retains only in-frame clones and omits some. The table records approximately 300,000 clones, about 86% of them present only once. The sequenced sample was peripheral blood, obtained in a trial of Ad26.COV2.S vaccine versus placebo. These receptors all stem from a person between 18 and 65 years old who received the Ad26.COV2.S COVID-19 vaccine or a placebo. Both conserved end residues are trimmed from each CDR3.

CDR3: ASSLGGDRTAGYT
V: TRBV7-9

CDR3: AWDRRGEKLF
V: TRBV30

CDR3: ASRDRGPYEQY
V: TRBV6-5

CDR3: ASSLARGPQPQH
V: TRBV7-2

CDR3: ASSLARGATGDTQY
V: TRBV13

CDR3: ASSRTGGGYEQY
V: TRBV14

CDR3: ASRPRGATEAF
V: TRBV12-3/TRBV12-4

CDR3: ASSPNRAPREQY
V: TRBV6-2/TRBV6-3

CDR3: ASSIGTRPNTEAF
V: TRBV19

CDR3: ASSITTDTQY
V: TRBV9

CDR3: ASSSGQGRRGIQY
V: TRBV5-6

CDR3: ASSQSTGRVYEQY
V: TRBV3-1/TRBV3-2

CDR3: ASSLTDSSYNEQF
V: TRBV7-7

CDR3: ASSPWTPAYSPLH
V: TRBV6-2/TRBV6-3

CDR3: ASSTPGRFNEKLF
V: TRBV19

CDR3: AWAPGAYETF
V: TRBV30

CDR3: ASSLTTVNSPLH
V: TRBV6-5

CDR3: ASSQLRGELF
V: TRBV3-1/TRBV3-2

CDR3: ASSENENLADTQY
V: TRBV2

CDR3: ASSRKAGTSRYEQY
V: TRBV7-9

CDR3: ASSQGGGAKGDEQF
V: TRBV3-1/TRBV3-2

CDR3: ASSATTGPYGYT
V: TRBV19

CDR3: ASSLAGGKGSPLH
V: TRBV13

CDR3: ASSPKAGAGELF
V: TRBV5-6

CDR3: ASSLLSTEPNYGYT
V: TRBV5-4

CDR3: ASSQDDGPGQGILSNTEAF
V: TRBV4-1

CDR3: SVGRGNYGYT
V: TRBV29-1

CDR3: ASSLGINRDYGYT
V: TRBV7-6

CDR3: AWSVLGDRNQPQH
V: TRBV30

CDR3: ASSVGRQGNSPLH
V: TRBV9

CDR3: ASSMGGSSYEQY
V: TRBV19

CDR3: ASSFPGSWNEQF
V: TRBV5-6

CDR3: ASSSTGGLGDTQY
V: TRBV5-1

CDR3: ASSTGQNTDTQY
V: TRBV7-3

CDR3: ASSYRTQGGETQY
V: TRBV6-2/TRBV6-3

CDR3: ASSLGTQQPQH
V: TRBV5-1

CDR3: ASSVGGQGPQH
V: TRBV9

CDR3: ASSVVRGTDTQY
V: TRBV25-1

CDR3: ATSSLSPLEETQY
V: TRBV15

CDR3: ATSRDGLRQGKRRTLSYNEQF
V: TRBV15

CDR3: ASSWDSRRF
V: TRBV13

CDR3: ATSRGLAGGLNEQF
V: TRBV6-4

CDR3: ASSRESGANVLT
V: TRBV5-1

CDR3: ASNRDSAIGELF
V: TRBV7-2

CDR3: ASSQGMRETQY
V: TRBV4-3

CDR3: ASGGDSLSNTIY
V: TRBV19

CDR3: ASSFVGAHQETQY
V: TRBV7-9

CDR3: ASSDTPGTGGWSGNTIY
V: TRBV9

CDR3: ASSQGSGGGQETQY
V: TRBV3-1/TRBV3-2

CDR3: ASSPDRMYGYT
V: TRBV10-1

CDR3: ASSSNAGFGELF
V: TRBV14

CDR3: ASSDGQAPWRLF
V: TRBV5-1

CDR3: ASSLGRSGGVSDTQY
V: TRBV13

CDR3: ASSNTRTLH
V: TRBV11-2

CDR3: AIRSVGGNTEAF
V: TRBV10-3